The next 14 T cell receptor beta chains were all read from a single sample in a study of T cells in Graves' hyperthyroidism and ophthalmopathy. The CDR3 regions of TCR beta were amplified from RNA transcripts. During a first-round RT-PCR of the TCR CDR3, the HTBI primer set was used. TCRdb used MiXCR to reprocess the multiplex PCR reads, holding one entry per CDR3 protein. The table records over 200,000 distinct CDR3 sequences, about 14% of them present only once. Sequencing was done on a sample of blood. The receptors stem from a woman aged 40 to 50 with Graves' hyperthyroidism that later progressed to Graves' ophthalmopathy.

This clonotype was counted many times. The genes are TRBV4-1 and TRBJ2-1; 12 bases match TRBD2. Germline V lookup: CDR1 MGHRA, CDR2 YSYEKL. The length of the CDR3 is 17 residues. The J segment lost 1 base and the V segment lost 4 bases, leaving 5 bases of the junction unmatched. The CDR3: CASSRSGLAGSYNEQFF. The CDR3 bases are TGCGCCAGCAGCCGGTCCGGACTAGCGGGATCCTACAATGAGCAGTTCTTC.

This clonotype was recorded a few times. One base away lies a much larger clone, so this may be a sequencing read error. The chain combines TRBV6-1 with TRBJ1-1; D might be TRBD1 (5 bases). The CDR3 sequence is 14 residues long. Germline CDR1 MNHNS, CDR2 SASEGT. The CDR3 nucleotides are TGTGCCGGCAGTTGGGGACGGATGAACACTGAAGCTTTCTTT. Amino acid sequence: CAGSWGRMNTEAFF.

This clonotype was found many times. The chain combines TRBV5-1 with TRBJ2-7; 7 nucleotides match TRBD1. This CDR3 has 16 residues. V lost 2 bases and J lost 2; bases outside the gene matches: 10. Germline assignment: CDR1 SGHRS and CDR2 YFSETQ. CDR3 amino acids: CASSFAGTAFTYEQYF. The CDR3 nucleotides are TGCGCCAGCAGCTTTGCCGGGACAGCCTTCACCTACGAGCAGTACTTC.

The gene calls are TRBV6-2 or TRBV6-3 and TRBJ2-2; maybe TRBD2 (7 bases). Between the trimmed V and J ends, which lost 6 bases and 3 bases, there was a span of 14 bases. This CDR3 comprises 15 residues. Looked up from germline, CDR1 is MNHEY and CDR2 is SVGEGT. For the CDR3, the DNA is TGTGCCAGCAGATTCCAAGGGGGGGACACCGGGGAGCTGTTTTTT. Translation: CASRFQGGDTGELFF.

This clonotype came up a few times. The V call is TRBV6-2 or TRBV6-3, the J call TRBJ1-4; 8 nucleotides match TRBD1. The V gene's germline CDR1 is MNHEY and CDR2 SVGEGT. This CDR3 contains 13 residues. Trimming removed 9 bases from V and 5 bases from J; junction bases left unmatched: 5. The CDR3 sequence is CASGTGANEKLFF. DNA for the CDR3: TGTGCCAGTGGGACAGGAGCGAATGAAAAACTGTTTTTT.

This clonotype was seen repeatedly, ten times or more. The rearrangement uses TRBV7-8 and TRBJ2-1, with 8 bases matching TRBD2. Germline V gene sequence: CDR1 SGHVS, CDR2 FQNEAQ. The CDR3 totals 16 residues. The V and J ends lost 1 base and 9 bases, in that order; junction bases with no gene match: 11. CDR3 sequence reads: CASSLGVAGFLTEQFF. The CDR3 region has the DNA TGTGCCAGCAGCTTAGGTGTAGCGGGATTTCTTACTGAGCAGTTCTTC.

This clonotype was seen ten or more times. The chain recombines TRBV11-2 with TRBJ2-3, with D uncertain. The length of the CDR3 is 13 residues. V gave up 5 bases and J gave up 9 bases, with 15 bases separating them. Looked up from germline, CDR1 is SGHAT and CDR2 is FQNNGV. CDR3: CASSPPGPGTQYF. CDR3 nucleotide sequence: TGTGCCAGCAGCCCTCCGGGCCCCGGGACGCAGTATTTT.

This clonotype came up a few times. The V and J genes are TRBV29-1 and TRBJ2-2; D is unresolved. The CDR3 covers 11 residues. The germline V gene has CDR1 SQVTM and CDR2 ANQGSEA. V was pared by 4 bases and J by 16 bases, with 16 bases between. The CDR3 spells CSVATTSAEFF. As DNA, the CDR3 is TGCAGCGTTGCAACCACCTCCGCGGAGTTTTTT.

This clonotype was recorded at least ten times. This rearrangement joins TRBV19 to TRBJ2-1; TRBD2 agrees at 11 bases. Per the germline V gene, CDR1 is LNHDA and CDR2 is SQIVND (reference sequence). J lost 15 bases, V lost 11 bases, and 18 bases had no gene match. This CDR3 contains 14 residues. The CDR3 DNA sequence: TGTGCCTATGAGGGACTAGCGGCGAGAAGAGTACGGTTCTTC. It encodes CAYEGLAARRVRFF.

The chain uses TRBV25-1 and TRBJ1-5; D not certain. CDR1 is MGHDK and CDR2 is SYGVNS in the germline V gene. The germline V and J ends were trimmed by 1 base and 4 bases, with 8 bases remaining between them. This CDR3 spans 14 amino acids. The CDR3, as DNA: TGTGCCAGCAGTGAATGGCGGCAGAATCAGCCCCAGCATTTT. Translating it yields CASSEWRQNQPQHF. Variable domain in full (rest from reference TRBV25-1 and TRBJ1-5): EADIYQTPRYLVIGTGKKITLECSQTMGHDKMYWYQQDPGMELHLIHYSYGVNSTEKGDLSSESTVSRIRTEHFPLTLESARPSHTSQYLCASSEWRQNQPQHFGDGTRLSIL.

This clonotype was recorded many times. The chain has TRBV3-1 and TRBJ1-4; no firm D call. The CDR3 runs 15 residues. Germline assignment: CDR1 LGHDT and CDR2 YNNKEL (reference sequence). Trimming stripped 1 base from V and 8 bases from J, with 14 bases between. The chain's CDR3 is CASSQGAGVGEKLFF. DNA for the CDR3: TGTGCCAGCAGCCAAGGGGCAGGCGTGGGAGAAAAACTGTTTTTT.

This clonotype was detected many times. This chain uses TRBV12-3 or TRBV12-4 with TRBJ2-7; tentatively, D is TRBD2 (5 bases). CDR3 length: 12 residues. The ends were cut back, 6 bases at V and 4 bases at J, with 10 bases in the middle. CDR3 residues: CASSRTSYEQYF. The CDR3 DNA reads TGTGCCAGCAGCCGAACTAGTTACGAGCAGTACTTC.

There are many counts of this clonotype. The V and J genes are TRBV20-1 and TRBJ2-1; TRBD2 aligns across 9 bases. Losses at the gene ends were 0 bases for V and 7 bases for J; bases not matched to a gene: 7. CDR1 is DFQATT and CDR2 is SNEGSKA in the germline V gene (reference sequence). This CDR3 region has 15 residues. In DNA form, the CDR3 reads TGCAGTGCTAGAGATGGCGGGGGGGGGCTAAATGAGCAGTTCTTC. Translation: CSARDGGGGLNEQFF.

The genes are TRBV28 and TRBJ2-2, with 14 bases lining up with TRBD2. Looked up from germline, CDR1 is MDHEN and CDR2 is SYDVKM. There are 21 residues in the CDR3. With V trimmed by 0 bases and J by 7 bases, 16 bases remained unmatched. As DNA, the CDR3 is TGTGCCAGCAGTTTATGGTTGGGCCCTCGGGGACTAGCGGGAGACGTCGGGGAGCTGTTTTTT. It translates to CASSLWLGPRGLAGDVGELFF. Based on the CDR3 plus reference TRBV28 and TRBJ2-2, the full variable domain is DVKVTQSSRYLVKRTGEKVFLECVQDMDHENMFWYRQDPGLGLRLIYFSYDVKMKEKGDIPEGYSVSREKKERFSLILESASTNQTSMYLCASSLWLGPRGLAGDVGELFFGEGSRLTVL.